Listed below are T cell receptor beta chains from one sample, sequenced in a study of cytomegalovirus exposure and HLA in healthy donors. Here immunoSEQ multiplex PCR was the method, and the copy in TCRdb shows in-frame clones only, minus some. The sample records roughly 130,000 clones, about 70% being singletons. What was sequenced was PBMCs. These receptor sequences come from a middle-aged woman in good health and CMV-seropositive. CDR3s include the opening cysteine and the closing phenylalanine or tryptophan. D genes are given only for firm matches. Only part of the rows carry a size: once, few, many, or a class if the clone is expanded.

TRBV7-2	.	.	TRBJ2-1	TGTGCCAGCAGTCCAGGCCGCGGGTCCTACAATGAGCAGTTCTTC	CASSPGRGSYNEQFF
TRBV11-2	.	.	TRBJ2-3	TGTGCCAGCAGCTTAGCGTGGAGACTAGTCCATACGCAGTATTTT	CASSLAWRLVHTQYF
TRBV30	.	.	TRBJ2-3	TGTGCCTGGAACGACAGAGGGAGGACAGATACGCAGTATTTT	CAWNDRGRTDTQYF
TRBV4-3	.	.	TRBJ2-3	TGCGCCAGCAGCCAAGATCGGAAGCGGGTAGGGGCCCAACCTAGCACAGATACGCAGTATTTT	CASSQDRKRVGAQPSTDTQYF
TRBV5-1	.	.	TRBJ2-7	TGCGCCAGCAGCTTGTCCCTAGGCCCCTACGAGCAGTACTTC	CASSLSLGPYEQYF
TRBV11-2	.	TRBD1	TRBJ2-7	TGTGCCAGCAGCTTAGAGGGACAGGGGGAGCAGTACTTC	CASSLEGQGEQYF
TRBV5-1	.	.	TRBJ2-2	TGCGCCAGCAGCTGGAAGGTTCTAGCCCTACCTAGGGCCGGGGAGCTGTTTTTT	CASSWKVLALPRAGELFF
TRBV30	.	TRBD1	TRBJ1-1	TGTGCCTGGAGCTGGGACAGGGGGAGTACTGAAGCTTTCTTT	CAWSWDRGSTEAFF
TRBV4-3	.	.	TRBJ1-1	TGCGCCAGCAGCCAAGATTGGCGGATGAACACTGAAGCTTTCTTT	CASSQDWRMNTEAFF
TRBV7-9	few	TRBD1	TRBJ1-5	TGTGCCAGCAGCTTAGCCCTACAGGGGGGTAAAAGCAATCAGCCCCAGCATTTT	CASSLALQGGKSNQPQHF
TRBV4-2	.	TRBD2	TRBJ2-7	TGTGCCAGCAGCCAAGCTAGCGGGGGCACATCCTACGAGCAGTACTTC	CASSQASGGTSYEQYF
TRBV5-1	few	.	TRBJ2-3	TGCGCCAGCAGCTTCCGGGCTAGCGAGCTCACAGATACGCAGTATTTT	CASSFRASELTDTQYF
TRBV28	.	.	TRBJ2-7	TGTGCCAGCACCCCCCGGACATTCAGCTCCTACGAGCAGTACTTC	CASTPRTFSSYEQYF
TRBV19	.	.	TRBJ1-2	TGTGCCAGTAGGACGGGCCAGGGAGGAGGCTACACCTTC	CASRTGQGGGYTF
TRBV10-3	.	TRBD2	TRBJ2-5	TGTGCCATCAGTGATCCGGAGGGCGGGAGATCAGAGACCCAGTACTTC	CAISDPEGGRSETQYF
TRBV11-2	.	.	TRBJ1-2	TGTGCCAGCAGCTTATCCCGTGGCTACACCTTC	CASSLSRGYTF
TRBV27	.	TRBD1	TRBJ1-5	TGTGCCAGCAGTTTAAGAAAAGGTTTAGGACAGGGCAATCAGCCCCAGCATTTT	CASSLRKGLGQGNQPQHF
TRBV6-1	few	.	TRBJ1-1	TGTGCCAGCAGTAAGGGACACGGCGAGGCTTTCTTT	CASSKGHGEAFF
TRBV18	.	.	TRBJ1-1	TGTGCCAGCTCCCTAGACAGTAACACTGAAGCTTTCTTT	CASSLDSNTEAFF
TRBV7-7	.	.	TRBJ2-1	TGTGCCAGCAGCTTATCAGTGGCCGTTGAGCAGTTCTTC	CASSLSVAVEQFF
TRBV30	.	.	TRBJ1-2	TGTGCCTGGAGTAGTCAGGGCGAGGGCTACACCTTC	CAWSSQGEGYTF
TRBV28	.	TRBD1	TRBJ2-1	TGTGCCAGCAGTCCGCAACAGGGGGCCGGTTGGAATGAGCAGTTCTTC	CASSPQQGAGWNEQFF
TRBV6-6	.	TRBD1	TRBJ1-3	TGTGCCAGCGGGAAAGACAGGGTTGGAAACACCATATATTTT	CASGKDRVGNTIYF
TRBV4-3	.	TRBD2	TRBJ2-2	TGCGCCAGCAGCCAAGAACCGACTAGCGGGATAAACACCGGGGAGCTGTTTTTT	CASSQEPTSGINTGELFF
TRBV21-1	.	.	TRBJ1-3	TGTGCCAGCAGCGCTCACCCACTGGGGGGGAGTGGAAACACCATATATTTT	CASSAHPLGGSGNTIYF
TRBV7-9	.	.	TRBJ2-6	TGTGCCAGCAGCTTAGTGGTAGCTGGGGCCAACGTCCTGACTTTC	CASSLVVAGANVLTF
TRBV5-1	.	.	TRBJ2-1	TGCGCCAGCAGCTTGCTGAGTGGGGGGAACAATGAGCAGTTCTTC	CASSLLSGGNNEQFF
TRBV5-4	once	TRBD2	TRBJ2-3	TGTGCCAGCAGCTTCCAGGAGCGGGGGACAGATACGCAGTATTTT	CASSFQERGTDTQYF
TRBV5-6	.	TRBD1	TRBJ2-3	TGTGCCAGCAGCGGGTGGGACAGAAACACAGATACGCAGTATTTT	CASSGWDRNTDTQYF
TRBV10-3	.	TRBD1	TRBJ2-7	TGTGCCATCAGTCCACAGGGGGCTCAGTACGAGCAGTACTTC	CAISPQGAQYEQYF
TRBV2	.	TRBD1	TRBJ2-7	TGTGCCAGCAGCTTACAGGGGACCTACGAGCAGTACTTC	CASSLQGTYEQYF
TRBV6-1	.	.	TRBJ2-7	TGTGCCAGCAGTGCACAGGGCACCGAGGGCTACGAGCAGTACTTC	CASSAQGTEGYEQYF
TRBV5-6	.	TRBD1	TRBJ1-2	TGTGCCAGCAGCTCCGGACAGGGCTGGAACTATGGCTACACCTTC	CASSSGQGWNYGYTF
TRBV28	.	.	TRBJ2-7	TGTGCCAGCAGTTTAGGGCAGATTTTTTACGAGCAGTACTTC	CASSLGQIFYEQYF
TRBV4-2	.	TRBD2	TRBJ2-5	TGTGCCAGCAGCTATAGCGGGGGTGGGGAGACCCAGTACTTC	CASSYSGGGETQYF
TRBV2	.	.	TRBJ2-1	TGTGCCAGCAGTGCCCCGGGAGAGCAGTTCTTC	CASSAPGEQFF
TRBV29-1	.	TRBD1	TRBJ2-5	TGCAGCGTTCTTCAGGGGGAGGAGACCCAGTACTTC	CSVLQGEETQYF
TRBV28	few	TRBD1	TRBJ1-1	TGTGCCGCAGGCCTTGGGATATCGACAGGGTCTGACACTGAAGCTTTCTTT	CAAGLGISTGSDTEAFF
TRBV19	.	.	TRBJ1-6	TGTGCCAGTAGTATAGTCCGGGGAGGATCGGACTCCTATAATTCACCCCTCCACTTT	CASSIVRGGSDSYNSPLHF
TRBV4-2	.	TRBD2	TRBJ2-3	TGTGCCAGCAGCCAGCAGCCCCGGACTAGTAGGGATACGCAGTATTTT	CASSQQPRTSRDTQYF
TRBV28	.	TRBD1	TRBJ1-5	TGTGCCAGCAGTCGGACAGGGAGTAATCAGCCCCAGCATTTT	CASSRTGSNQPQHF
TRBV15	few	TRBD2	TRBJ2-7	TGTGCCACCAGCAGAGGCCGGGGGGGATACGAGCAGTACTTC	CATSRGRGGYEQYF
TRBV5-1	.	.	TRBJ1-1	TGCGCCAGCAGCTTGACAGACATGAACACTGAAGCTTTCTTT	CASSLTDMNTEAFF
TRBV11-2	.	TRBD2	TRBJ2-5	TGTGCCAGCAGCTTACTAGCGGGGGCGCAACAAGAGACCCAGTACTTC	CASSLLAGAQQETQYF
TRBV5-1	.	.	TRBJ2-7	TGCGCCAGCAGGGAGGGACCCGGGGGTTACGAGCAGTACTTC	CASREGPGGYEQYF
TRBV4-3	.	TRBD2	TRBJ2-3	TGCGCCAGCTCGACTAGCGGGAGGGGAGATACGCAGTATTTT	CASSTSGRGDTQYF
TRBV5-6	.	.	TRBJ1-1	TGTGCCAGCAGCTTGCGGTTGGATGACAGGAAAAACACTGAAGCTTTCTTT	CASSLRLDDRKNTEAFF
TRBV12-5	.	.	TRBJ1-1	TGTGCTAGTGGACTACAGGGCGTCGGAGAAGCTTTCTTT	CASGLQGVGEAFF
TRBV5-4	.	.	TRBJ2-3	TGTGCCAGCAGCTTGAGCACACAGACAGATACGCAGTATTTT	CASSLSTQTDTQYF
TRBV2	.	.	TRBJ2-1	TGTGCCAGCAATCGGGAACAGGGTAACAATGAGCAGTTCTTC	CASNREQGNNEQFF